The rows below give T cell receptor beta chains drawn from one sample of a study of shared clonotypes between healthy human individuals. Using immunoSEQ multiplex PCR, the repertoire was profiled, and TCRdb retains in-frame clones only, with some absent. Altogether under 750,000 clones are present, 72% being singletons, with the ten largest covering approximately 1.8%. The sequenced sample was memory CD4+ T cells sorted from blood. The receptors shown here come from a woman between 25 and 40 years old in good health. Each CDR3 is given with its conserved first and last residue. Fields, in order: clone size, D gene, J gene, V gene, CDR3 DNA, CDR3 protein. D genes are given only for firm matches. Only some rows state a clone size, as once, few, many or a class for expanded clones.

- - TRBJ2-5 TRBV2 TGTGCCAGCAGTGGCCAGAGCAGGGAGACCCAGTACTTC CASSGQSRETQYF
once - TRBJ1-4 TRBV7-8 TGTGCCAGCAGCTTGCTGCCAGATGAAAAACTGTTTTTT CASSLLPDEKLFF
- - TRBJ2-1 TRBV7-6 TGTGCCAGCACCGGGGGAATCTACAATGAGCAGTTCTTC CASTGGIYNEQFF
- TRBD2 TRBJ2-2 TRBV11-2 TGTGCCAGCAGCAGCCCAGCGGGAAACACCGGGGAGCTGTTTTTT CASSSPAGNTGELFF
- TRBD1 TRBJ1-3 TRBV11-3 TGTGCCAGCAGCTTATTGGGGGACAGGGGTTCAGTTGGAAACACCATATATTTT CASSLLGDRGSVGNTIYF
- - TRBJ1-3 TRBV18 TGTGCCAGCTCACCACTCAGGTTTAACGGAAACACCATATATTTT CASSPLRFNGNTIYF
- - TRBJ2-7 TRBV28 TGTGCCACCAGGCCCGGGGGCAGCCACGAGCAGTACTTC CATRPGGSHEQYF
- TRBD2 TRBJ2-7 TRBV11-2 TGTGCCAGCAGCTTTGGGGGTAGCGGGAGCTACGAGCAGTACTTC CASSFGGSGSYEQYF
- TRBD1 TRBJ2-7 TRBV7-6 TGTGCCAGCAGCGCCCGGGACAGGGTCTACGAGCAGTACTTC CASSARDRVYEQYF
few - TRBJ1-1 TRBV30 TGTGCCTGTCGACTGGGGCTGATGAACACTGAAGCTTTCTTT CACRLGLMNTEAFF
- - TRBJ2-7 TRBV4-1 TGCGCCAGCAGCCAGGCCCTAGGATTTTCGGCCTACGAGCAGTACTTC CASSQALGFSAYEQYF
few TRBD1 TRBJ2-7 TRBV7-8 TGTGCCAGCAGTCAAGAGTACAGGGGCTACGAGCAGTACTTC CASSQEYRGYEQYF
- - TRBJ2-5 TRBV11-2 TGTGCCAGCAGCTTAGTTTCTAGACAAGAGACCCAGTACTTC CASSLVSRQETQYF
- - TRBJ1-1 TRBV5-1 TGCGCCAGCAGCTTGGTTGGTTGGACTGAAGCTTTCTTT CASSLVGWTEAFF
- - TRBJ1-2 TRBV11-2 TGTGCCAGCAGCTTAGGGCCTACCGCACGGGGCTACACCTTC CASSLGPTARGYTF
few - TRBJ2-1 TRBV4-1 TGCGCCAGCAGCCACCCGAGGGGGACCAAGCAGTTCTTC CASSHPRGTKQFF
- - TRBJ1-1 TRBV13 TGTGCCAGCACAGGGCCGATCGTGGAAGCTTTCTTT CASTGPIVEAFF
- TRBD2 TRBJ2-1 TRBV9 TGTGCCAGCCCAGGGGGTAGCGGGAGTCTTTTCGTTGAGCAGTTCTTC CASPGGSGSLFVEQFF
few - TRBJ1-4 TRBV2 TGTGCCAGCAGTCCCCAGAGGAGGGGATCCGCAACTAATGAAAAACTGTTTTTT CASSPQRRGSATNEKLFF
many - TRBJ1-5 TRBV19 TGTGCCAGTAGTATAGCGGTGCGGAGCAATCAGCCCCAGCATTTT CASSIAVRSNQPQHF
few TRBD1 TRBJ2-1 TRBV7-6 TGTGCCAGCAGTCCCGGGACAGGATTTTCTAGCTCCTACAATGAGCAGTTCTTC CASSPGTGFSSSYNEQFF
many - TRBJ2-1 TRBV2 TGTGCCAGCAGTAGCAACAGCAATGAGCAGTTCTTC CASSSNSNEQFF
- TRBD1 TRBJ2-1 TRBV5-1 TGCGCCAGCAGCTTGGCGGGGACAGGGAGGAATGAGCAGTTCTTC CASSLAGTGRNEQFF
- - TRBJ2-5 TRBV5-6 TGTGCCAGCAGCTATACCGGTGCCGGAGGCCAGACCCAGTACTTC CASSYTGAGGQTQYF
- - TRBJ1-2 TRBV6-5 TGTGCCAGCAGTTACTCGCAGGGCAACTATGGCTACACCTTC CASSYSQGNYGYTF
- - TRBJ2-5 TRBV2 TGTGCCAGCAGTTCCGGGGCGCTAGGAGAGACCCAGTACTTC CASSSGALGETQYF
few - TRBJ2-7 TRBV28 TGTGCCAGCAGTTTGGTTTACGAGCAGTACTTC CASSLVYEQYF
- TRBD1 TRBJ1-1 TRBV29-1 TGCAGCGTCGGGACAGGGATGGCAACTGAAGCTTTCTTT CSVGTGMATEAFF
many - TRBJ2-7 TRBV27 TGTGCCAGCCACGGACGGAGCTACGAGCAGTACTTC CASHGRSYEQYF
- - TRBJ1-5 TRBV28 TGTGCCAGCACTGACGGGACAATCTATAGCAATCAGCCCCAGCATTTT CASTDGTIYSNQPQHF
- - TRBJ1-1 TRBV11-2 TGTGCCAGCAGCTTTAAAGCGAACACTGAAGCTTTCTTT CASSFKANTEAFF
- - TRBJ1-2 TRBV29-1 TGCAGCGTTGAAGCCAGGGGCAACTATGGCTACACCTTC CSVEARGNYGYTF
- - TRBJ1-4 TRBV10-3 TGTGCCATCAGTGAGAATACAGGGAATGAAAAACTGTTTTTT CAISENTGNEKLFF
- - TRBJ1-1 TRBV9 TGTGCCAGCAGCGTAGAAGAGAACACTGAAGCTTTCTTT CASSVEENTEAFF
- - TRBJ1-1 TRBV7-6 TGTGCCAGCAGCGCAGTGACAGAAGCTTTCTTT CASSAVTEAFF
- - TRBJ2-2 TRBV28 TGTGCCAGCAGTTTCTTCTCAGGGGCCACCGGGGAGCTGTTTTTT CASSFFSGATGELFF
once TRBD2 TRBJ2-5 TRBV13 TGTGCCAGCAGTTCCACTGGTAGCGGGAACGAAGAGACCCAGTACTTC CASSSTGSGNEETQYF
- - TRBJ2-5 TRBV10-1 TGCGCCAGCAGTGAGTCAGGGGGAGCGGAGACCCAGTACTTC CASSESGGAETQYF
- TRBD2 TRBJ2-1 TRBV28 TGTGCCAGCAGTCAGAGGACTAGCGGAAACAATGAGCAGTTCTTC CASSQRTSGNNEQFF
- - TRBJ1-5 TRBV9 TGTGCCAGCAGCGTAGGAGGGGGGGATCAGCCCCAGCATTTT CASSVGGGDQPQHF
few TRBD1 TRBJ2-7 TRBV19 TGTGCCAGTAAAGGGGCAGGGGGCGAATCCTACGAGCAGTACTTC CASKGAGGESYEQYF
- TRBD1 TRBJ1-5 TRBV6-6 TGTGCCAGCAGAACAGGGGGGAATCAGCCCCAGCATTTT CASRTGGNQPQHF
- - TRBJ1-1 TRBV5-6 TGTGCCAGCAGCTTGGGTCCAGGGAGCACTGAAGCTTTCTTT CASSLGPGSTEAFF
once - TRBJ1-5 TRBV6-6 TGTGCCAGCAGAGACAACGGGGCCCGCCAGCCCCAGCATTTT CASRDNGARQPQHF
once - TRBJ1-1 TRBV11-2 TGTGCCAGCAGCTTAGTTGGGGTGGCTCCCGGAGCCATTGAAGCTTTCTTT CASSLVGVAPGAIEAFF
- TRBD1 TRBJ1-1 TRBV5-1 TGCGCCAGCAGCCCGGACAGGGGGGTTTTGGTGAACACTGAAGCTTTCTTT CASSPDRGVLVNTEAFF
few TRBD1 TRBJ1-2 TRBV11-2 TGTGCCAGCAGCTTAGATACAGGGGACTATGGCTACACCTTC CASSLDTGDYGYTF
few - TRBJ2-3 TRBV12-2 TGTGCAAGTCGCTTAGGACCGGAATCGACAGATACGCAGTATTTT CASRLGPESTDTQYF
- - TRBJ2-7 TRBV7-6 TGTGCCAGCACCCTGGGTGGGGGGCGTTTGGGAGAGCAGTACTTC CASTLGGGRLGEQYF
- TRBD1 TRBJ1-1 TRBV27 TGTGCCAGCAGAGCACAGGGGGCAATGAACACTGAAGCTTTCTTT CASRAQGAMNTEAFF
- - TRBJ2-7 TRBV27 TGTGCCAGCAGAACTACTGCGACCGGGACGGGGCCTGAGCGGCAGTACTTC CASRTTATGTGPERQYF